Shown below are 26 T cell receptor beta chains from a single sample sequenced in a study of cytomegalovirus exposure and HLA in healthy donors (dated by TCRdb to about 2017). The method behind the library was the immunoSEQ multiplex PCR assay. For the multiplex PCR, a mixture combining 60 forward primers for TCR Vbeta segments and 13 reverse primers for TCR Jbeta segments was used. In TCRdb, the immuneACCESS table is reduced to in-frame sequences with V and J assigned. These tables do not hold every clone; where another copy was compared, an unresolved V gene accounts for under half, and the others remain unexplained. The sample records about 140,000 clones, roughly 80% of which are singletons. The ten most abundant clones make up about 1% of the sample. The sequenced sample was PBMCs. The receptors stem from a man between 18 and 29 years old in good health and CMV-seronegative.

The rearrangement uses TRBV9 and TRBJ2-5; a weak D match, TRBD2 (7 bases). This CDR3 is 16 amino acids long. CDR1 is SGDLS and CDR2 is YYNGEE in the germline V gene. With 3 bases removed from V and 1 base from J, the gap between germline ends came to 16 bases. In DNA form, the CDR3 reads TGTGCCAGCAGCGCCGAGGGGGGGCTCCTCCAAGAGACCCAGTACTTC. Its translation: CASSAEGGLLQETQYF.

J is TRBJ1-2 and V is TRBV12-5; 8 nucleotides match TRBD1. V gave up 8 bases and J gave up 5 bases; unmatched junction bases: 7. The length of the CDR3 is 13 residues. Germline lookup yields CDR1 LGHNT and CDR2 FRNRAP. This CDR3 is CASSGGGSYGYTF. CDR3 coding DNA: TGTGCTAGTTCAGGGGGCGGTTCGTATGGCTACACCTTC.

The chain has TRBV29-1 and TRBJ1-5, with D tentatively TRBD1 (5 bases). With 4 bases removed from V and 5 bases from J, the gap between germline ends came to 9 bases. This CDR3 spans 12 amino acids. CDR1 is SQVTM, CDR2 ANQGSEA, per germline. The DNA for the CDR3 is TGCAGCGTTGGCAGGGCAGATCAGCCCCAGCATTTT. Protein sequence: CSVGRADQPQHF.

J is TRBJ1-1 and V is TRBV29-1; TRBD1 matches at 8 bases. The length of the CDR3 is 15 residues. Per germline, CDR1 SQVTM and CDR2 ANQGSEA. Trimming at V came to 5 bases and at J to 6 bases, leaving 14 bases not matched to a gene. CDR3 bases: TGCAGCGTTCGCCCATGGCAGGGGGCGAATGCTGAAGCTTTCTTT. It codes for CSVRPWQGANAEAFF.

This clone was counted only a few times. The V call is TRBV4-3, the J call TRBJ1-2; 11 bases are a match to TRBD1. Germline V gene data show CDR1 as LGHNA and CDR2 as YSLEER. The trim removed 1 base at V and 8 bases at J, leaving 3 bases unmatched. This CDR3 has 14 residues. The CDR3 DNA reads TGCGCCAGCAGCCAAGGGACAGGGGGCAACGGCTACACCTTC. Encoded protein: CASSQGTGGNGYTF.

The V and J genes are TRBV5-1 and TRBJ1-2; 7 nucleotides align to TRBD1. Germline V gives CDR1 SGHRS, CDR2 YFSETQ. The CDR3 runs 14 residues. The trim removed 1 base at V and 7 bases at J, leaving 7 bases unmatched. CDR3 sequence: CASSLRQGSSGYTF. CDR3 bases: TGCGCCAGCAGCTTGCGACAGGGAAGTTCTGGCTACACCTTC.

The gene calls are TRBV6-5 and TRBJ2-7; perhaps TRBD2 as D (5 bases). The CDR3 extends over 15 amino acids. The V end was cut by 7 bases, the J end by 2 bases, with 18 bases between. Looked up from germline, CDR1 is MNHEY and CDR2 is SVGAGI. In DNA form, the CDR3 reads TGTGCCAGCACCCCTCGGGGAAAATCGGCCTACGAGCAGTACTTC. It specifies CASTPRGKSAYEQYF.

V gene TRBV5-1 combines with J gene TRBJ2-7, with D possibly TRBD2 on 5 matching bases. Germline loops: CDR1 SGHRS, CDR2 YFSETQ. There are 14 residues in the CDR3. Deletions cut 1 base from V and 6 bases from J, with 14 bases between. The CDR3 DNA follows: TGCGCCAGCAGCTTGATGGTGAGGGATGGCGAGCAGTACTTC. Residues: CASSLMVRDGEQYF. The full variable domain, completed using reference TRBV5-1 and TRBJ2-7, is KAGVTQTPRYLIKTRGQQVTLSCSPISGHRSVSWYQQTPGQGLQFLFEYFSETQRNKGNFPGRFSGRQFSNSRSEMNVSTLELGDSALYLCASSLMVRDGEQYFGPGTRLTVT.

The rearrangement joins TRBV4-3 to TRBJ1-3; 7 nucleotides line up with TRBD1. The trim removed 4 bases at V and 0 bases at J, leaving 3 bases unmatched. The length of the CDR3 is 15 residues. Germline-derived CDR1 and CDR2 are LGHNA and YSLEER. The CDR3, as DNA: TGCGCCAGCAGCCGAGGACAGGCCTCTGGAAACACCATATATTTT. Translated: CASSRGQASGNTIYF.

This chain joins TRBV5-4 and TRBJ2-3; 13 bases match TRBD2. The trim removed 6 bases at V and 0 bases at J, leaving 10 bases unmatched. Germline V gene sequence: CDR1 SGHNT, CDR2 YYREEE (reference sequence). This CDR3 has 18 amino acids. The CDR3 DNA follows: TGTGCCAGCACCCCTAGGACTAGCGGGGGCCGTAGCACAGATACGCAGTATTTT. The encoded protein is CASTPRTSGGRSTDTQYF.

The chain links TRBV6-5 to TRBJ2-1; perhaps TRBD1 as D (6 bases). Germline V gene sequence: CDR1 MNHEY, CDR2 SVGAGI. The CDR3 runs to 14 residues. V lost 2 bases, J lost 6 bases, and 11 bases lay in between. Written as DNA, the CDR3 is TGTGCCAGCAGTTACGGCATAGGGGGCAATGAGCAGTTCTTC. Translating gives CASSYGIGGNEQFF.

In this sample, this clone turned up once. The rearrangement links TRBV30 to TRBJ2-3; D is undetermined. The CDR3 totals 15 residues. In germline, CDR1 is GTSNPN, CDR2 SVGIG (reference sequence). V was cut by 2 bases and J by 1 base, with 13 bases left in between. The CDR3 sequence is CAWSPDLTGTDTQYF. The CDR3 bases are TGTGCCTGGAGTCCTGACTTGACCGGCACAGATACGCAGTATTTT.

For the CDR3, the DNA is TGCGCCAGCAGCTCGGGACTAGCGGGGGAAGGGTACTTC. Encoded protein: CASSSGLAGEGYF. The rearrangement links TRBV5-1 to TRBJ2-7; 14 bases are shared with TRBD2. With V trimmed by 3 bases and J by 12 bases, 5 bases remained unmatched. Germline-derived CDR1 and CDR2 are SGHRS and YFSETQ. The CDR3 spans 13 residues.

The chain combines TRBV2 with TRBJ1-4, with D tentatively TRBD1 (6 bases). CDR1 and CDR2 from the germline V gene are SNHLY and FYNNEI. Deletions cut 6 bases from V and 8 bases from J, with 13 bases between. This CDR3 comprises 13 residues. The CDR3 spells CASSAGAWEKLFF. The DNA for the CDR3 is TGTGCCAGCAGCGCAGGGGCGTGGGAAAAACTGTTTTTT. The full variable domain, in which reference TRBV2 and TRBJ1-4 provide the parts outside the CDR3, is EPEVTQTPSHQVTQMGQEVILRCVPISNHLYFYWYRQILGQKVEFLVSFYNNEISEKSEIFDDQFSVERPDGSNFTLKIRSTKLEDSAMYFCASSAGAWEKLFFGSGTQLSVL.

The table lists this clone with a few counts. V gene TRBV10-3 combines with J gene TRBJ1-4; 11 positions agree with TRBD1. The V segment lost 6 bases and the J segment 8 bases; nucleotides outside the gene matches: 5. CDR1 and CDR2 (germline): ENHRY, SYGVKD. This CDR3 contains 14 residues. The chain's CDR3 is CAIRGQGAAEKLFF. Written as DNA, the CDR3 is TGTGCCATCAGAGGACAGGGGGCAGCGGAAAAACTGTTTTTT.

The J gene is TRBJ1-1, the V gene TRBV5-4, with D hard to call. Germline values: CDR1 SGHNT, CDR2 YYREEE (reference sequence). The CDR3 runs to 13 residues. V lost 2 bases, J lost 1 base, and 6 bases lay in between. The CDR3, as DNA: TGTGCCAGCAGCTTTAGCTGGAACACTGAAGCTTTCTTT. This encodes CASSFSWNTEAFF.

The chain is built from TRBV30 and TRBJ1-2; D possibly corresponds to TRBD1 (6 bases). The CDR3 has 15 residues. Between the trimmed V and J ends, which lost 3 bases and 4 bases, there was a span of 18 bases. From germline, CDR1 is GTSNPN and CDR2 SVGIG (reference sequence). Here the CDR3 reads CAWRRFGQPFYGYTF. CDR3 in DNA: TGTGCCTGGAGGCGTTTTGGACAGCCATTCTATGGCTACACCTTC.

This chain links TRBV4-3 with TRBJ2-1, with unresolved D. The CDR3 is 14 amino acids. Germline lookup yields CDR1 LGHNA and CDR2 YSLEER. Deletions cut 1 base from V and 4 bases from J, with 8 bases between. As DNA, the CDR3 is TGCGCCAGCAGCCAAGGACTCGATTACAATGAGCAGTTCTTC. Its translation is CASSQGLDYNEQFF.

In DNA form, the CDR3 reads TGTGCCAGCAGTGAAGGAAAGACAGGGGGGTCACCCCTCCACTTT. It specifies CASSEGKTGGSPLHF. This sequence joins TRBV6-4 and TRBJ1-6; the match to TRBD1 covers 9 bases. The CDR3 contains 15 residues. CDR1 MRHNA and CDR2 SNTAGT come from the germline V gene. The J segment lost 10 bases and the V segment lost 3 bases, leaving 7 bases of the junction unmatched.

The CDR3 DNA sequence: TGCAGCGTCGCCGTGACAGGGGCGGACTATGGCTACACCTTC. Protein sequence: CSVAVTGADYGYTF. This chain connects TRBV29-1 to TRBJ1-2; TRBD1 matches 8 bases. Germline V CDR1 and CDR2: SQVTM, ANQGSEA. The CDR3 is 14 residues long. V was clipped by 6 bases and J by 3 bases; unmatched bases: 9.

The V gene is TRBV5-1, the J gene TRBJ2-7, with a tentative D call TRBD2 (5 bases). Trimming stripped 4 bases from V and 6 bases from J, with 17 bases between. Germline CDR1 reads SGHRS; CDR2 reads YFSETQ. There are 14 residues in the CDR3. The CDR3 nucleotides read TGCGCCAGCAGCATCCCCGGACCGGCGGGCGAGCAGTACTTC. Amino acid sequence: CASSIPGPAGEQYF.

The chain employs TRBV12-5 and TRBJ2-2; D is possibly TRBD2 (5 bases). Germline-derived CDR1 and CDR2 are LGHNT and FRNRAP. CDR3 length: 15 residues. Trimming took 2 bases from V and 4 from J, leaving 11 bases between them. CDR3 sequence: CASGLSLAGTGELFF. The CDR3 coding sequence is TGTGCTAGTGGTTTGAGCCTAGCCGGCACCGGGGAGCTGTTTTTT.

This chain links TRBV12-5 with TRBJ2-1, with a tentative D call TRBD1 (6 bases). This CDR3 comprises 14 residues. Germline CDR1 is LGHNT and CDR2 is FRNRAP. Deletions cut 3 bases from V and 5 bases from J, with 11 bases between. The DNA of the CDR3 is TGTGCTAGTGGTTTAGGGGGATTTGACAATGAGCAGTTCTTC. This gives the protein CASGLGGFDNEQFF.

J is TRBJ2-7 and V is TRBV25-1; D gene unclear. The CDR3 is 11 amino acids. CDR1 is MGHDK and CDR2 is SYGVNS in the germline V gene. V was shortened by 5 bases and J by 1 base, with 3 bases between the two germline ends. The CDR3 bases are TGTGCCAGCAGTTTATCCTACGAGCAGTACTTC. Encoded protein: CASSLSYEQYF.

The chain uses TRBV5-1 and TRBJ2-7, with 10 bases that match TRBD2. This CDR3 spans 16 amino acids. V dropped 3 bases and J dropped 6; count of bases not matched to a gene: 12. Germline V lookup: CDR1 SGHRS, CDR2 YFSETQ. The CDR3: CASSSQPSGGSREQYF. The CDR3 coding sequence is TGCGCCAGCAGCTCGCAACCTAGCGGGGGTTCCCGCGAGCAGTACTTC.

V usage is TRBV7-3 and J usage is TRBJ2-7, with D unresolved. V was shortened by 5 bases and J by 0 bases, with 14 bases between the two germline ends. Looked up from germline, CDR1 is SGHTA and CDR2 is FQGTGA. CDR3 length: 15 residues. CDR3 residues: CASSPSGLLSYEQYF. CDR3 nucleotide sequence: TGTGCCAGCAGCCCAAGTGGGCTCCTCTCCTACGAGCAGTACTTC.